The source of this T cell receptor (beta chain) is a study of cytomegalovirus exposure and HLA in healthy donors. About this clone itself: Its antigen remains unidentified.

This CDR3 is built from 15 residues. From germline, CDR1 is SGHRS and CDR2 YFSETQ. Unmatched junction bases numbered 3, after V lost 0 bases and J lost 3 bases. TCRdb keeps only in-frame clones here, not all; method: immunoSEQ multiplex PCR. The sample has 200,000 or so clones, 84% seen once; the top ten hold around 15%. From the approximately 120-subject validation cohort, which was separate from the approximately 700-subject first cohort, the donors were drawn. Study observations and caveats: It was reported that the classifier diagnosed cytomegalovirus status with high specificity and sensitivity in both the original and validation cohorts. In vitro testing confirmed a few CMV-associated chains as specific for CMV antigens. Many donors shared some public TCRs, even though most TCR sequences were rare.

This receptor was identified in a young woman in good health and CMV-seropositive. Specimen: PBMCs. The chain couples TRBV5-1 to TRBJ2-7, with TRBD1 matching 10 bases. CDR3 nucleotide sequence: TGCGCCAGCAGCTTGGAGGGGACAGGGGACTACGAGCAGTACTTC. It codes for CASSLEGTGDYEQYF. The complete variable domain, with remaining parts taken from reference TRBV5-1 and TRBJ2-7, reads KAGVTQTPRYLIKTRGQQVTLSCSPISGHRSVSWYQQTPGQGLQFLFEYFSETQRNKGNFPGRFSGRQFSNSRSEMNVSTLELGDSALYLCASSLEGTGDYEQYFGPGTRLTVT.